This T cell receptor beta chain is drawn from a study of shared clonotypes between healthy human individuals. Findings and caveats of the study: The researchers took only blood, and tissue repertoires probably look different.

Generated by immunoSEQ multiplex PCR, the TCRdb table keeps only in-frame clones and is missing some. The sample consists of about 480,000 clones, almost 80% of them appearing once. Of note for this clone: Its antigen is unknown.

The CDR3 covers 15 residues. Germline values: CDR1 LGHNA, CDR2 YSLEER. V was clipped by 1 base and J by 0 bases, with 7 bases between them. The sequenced sample consisted of PBMCs. The receptor's source is a woman aged 40 to 50 in good health. Some clones in this sample may be carry-over from other donors' samples. The gene calls are TRBV4-3 and TRBJ1-3, with unresolved D. This CDR3 reads CASSQVSNSGNTIYF. CDR3 bases: TGCGCCAGCAGCCAAGTATCCAACTCTGGAAACACCATATATTTT.